This TCR beta chain was observed in a study of control samples from healthy donors and cancer patients. The CDR3 sequence is 14 residues long. The V gene's germline CDR1 is GTSNPN and CDR2 SVGIG (reference sequence). The V end lost 1 base, the J end lost 3 bases, and 11 bases lay between the germline ends. Only in-frame clones appear in the TCRdb table, and some are missing; sequencing was by immunoSEQ multiplex PCR. In the table there are some 110,000 clones, 75% to 90% of which are singletons. This clone was recorded once. This rearrangement joins TRBV30 to TRBJ2-3; TRBD1 is a possible D gene (5 bases). The receptor was derived from a woman in her forties or fifties with colorectal cancer. The sample comprised PBMCs. CDR3 coding DNA: TGTGCCTGGAGTGGCAGGGTGGGTACAGATACGCAGTATTTT. Protein sequence: CAWSGRVGTDTQYF.